The sequence of this T cell receptor (beta chain) was determined in a study of siplizumab effects on memory and regulatory T cells. Study findings and constraints: Sequences below about 10^-5 frequency were poorly captured. As a result, only a minor fraction of alloreactive clones mapped to unstimulated subsets. The diversity of naive T cells seemed greater than that of memory cells, and their alloresponse contribution seemed major. An assignable phenotype, naive or memory, was missing from roughly 80-95% of proliferating CD4+ or CD8+ clones.

V was pared by 0 bases and J by 8 bases, with 23 bases between. The CDR3 is made up of 18 amino acids. From germline, CDR1 is LNHNV and CDR2 YYDKDF (reference sequence). As for this clone: Its antigen is currently unknown.

Per sample, the assay covered about 9.5 x 10^4 TCR templates. The table came from immunoSEQ multiplex PCR; TCRdb's copy has only in-frame clones and leaves some out. This sample has some 100,000 clones; around 95% occur once, and the top ten carry approximately 0.61%. The sequence was collected from a human donor in good health. The sequencing input was Tregs sorted from blood. The chain employs TRBV15 and TRBJ2-1; D tentatively fits TRBD1 or TRBD2 (5 bases each). CDR3 sequence (DNA): TGTGCCACCAGCAGAGATCGGGGCCCGACGTTGATACGGGATGAGCAGTTCTTC. As protein: CATSRDRGPTLIRDEQFF.